This is a list of T cell receptor beta chains from one sample in a study of identical twins. TCRdb called the 5' RACE reads again in MiXCR, with one record for every CDR3 protein. The sample records roughly 150,000 distinct CDR3 sequences, under 4.5% being singletons. Sample: memory T cells sorted from blood. The receptors stem from a man aged 18 to 30 in good health. Each CDR3 is given with its conserved first and last residue. Each record gives: V gene, D gene, J gene, clone size, CDR3 protein, CDR3 DNA. D genes are given only for firm matches. Clone size is not always given. Where it is, it says once, few, many or a class for expanded clones.

v_call: TRBV5-6; d_call: TRBD1; j_call: TRBJ1-1; clone_size: few; cdr3_aa: CASSLSLTGLLDTEAFF; cdr3_nt: TGTGCCAGCAGCTTAAGTTTGACAGGGCTGTTGGACACTGAAGCTTTCTTT
v_call: TRBV14; d_call: .; j_call: TRBJ1-1; clone_size: .; cdr3_aa: CASSHSGKNTEAFF; cdr3_nt: TGTGCCAGCAGCCACTCGGGCAAAAACACTGAAGCTTTCTTT
v_call: TRBV4-1; d_call: TRBD1; j_call: TRBJ2-2; clone_size: many; cdr3_aa: CASSPWGQGGSTGELFF; cdr3_nt: TGCGCCAGCAGCCCATGGGGACAGGGTGGAAGCACCGGGGAGCTGTTTTTT
v_call: TRBV29-1; d_call: .; j_call: TRBJ2-3; clone_size: many; cdr3_aa: CSVERGHSDTQYF; cdr3_nt: TGCAGCGTCGAAAGAGGGCATTCAGATACGCAGTATTTT
v_call: TRBV7-9; d_call: .; j_call: TRBJ1-2; clone_size: few; cdr3_aa: CASSLAVQGRGYTF; cdr3_nt: TGTGCCAGCAGCTTAGCGGTCCAGGGCCGTGGCTACACCTTC
v_call: TRBV12-3/TRBV12-4; d_call: TRBD2; j_call: TRBJ2-1; clone_size: many; cdr3_aa: CASSLTSGSLNEQFF; cdr3_nt: TGTGCCAGCAGTCTAACTAGCGGGAGTTTAAATGAGCAGTTCTTC
v_call: TRBV20-1; d_call: .; j_call: TRBJ2-1; clone_size: many; cdr3_aa: CSASATRDEQFF; cdr3_nt: TGCAGTGCTAGCGCTACTAGGGATGAGCAGTTCTTC
v_call: TRBV20-1; d_call: TRBD2; j_call: TRBJ2-1; clone_size: many; cdr3_aa: CSARKREGHGEQFF; cdr3_nt: TGCAGTGCTAGGAAGCGGGAGGGCCATGGCGAGCAGTTCTTC
v_call: TRBV20-1; d_call: .; j_call: TRBJ1-6; clone_size: many; cdr3_aa: CSARFGSSPLHF; cdr3_nt: TGCAGTGCTAGGTTCGGTTCATCACCCCTCCACTTT
v_call: TRBV5-1; d_call: .; j_call: TRBJ2-2; clone_size: many; cdr3_aa: CASSPSVGGTGELFF; cdr3_nt: TGCGCCAGCAGCCCGAGCGTGGGAGGCACCGGGGAGCTGTTTTTT
v_call: TRBV12-3/TRBV12-4; d_call: .; j_call: TRBJ1-2; clone_size: medium-sized; cdr3_aa: CASSLRGTSTGYTF; cdr3_nt: TGTGCCAGCAGTCTCCGAGGGACAAGTACGGGCTACACCTTC
v_call: TRBV5-1; d_call: TRBD1; j_call: TRBJ1-2; clone_size: many; cdr3_aa: CASTVPGQGARGYGYTF; cdr3_nt: TGCGCCAGCACGGTCCCGGGACAGGGGGCGCGAGGCTATGGCTACACCTTC
v_call: TRBV4-2; d_call: TRBD2; j_call: TRBJ2-1; clone_size: .; cdr3_aa: CASSQGLAGGPVNNEQFF; cdr3_nt: TGTGCCAGCAGCCAGGGACTAGCGGGAGGGCCGGTGAACAATGAGCAGTTCTTC
v_call: TRBV20-1; d_call: .; j_call: TRBJ2-2; clone_size: many; cdr3_aa: CSASDDPTGELFF; cdr3_nt: TGCAGTGCTAGTGACGACCCCACCGGGGAGCTGTTTTTT
v_call: TRBV18; d_call: .; j_call: TRBJ2-1; clone_size: many; cdr3_aa: CASSPGGGAHEQFF; cdr3_nt: TGTGCCAGCTCCCCAGGTGGGGGGGCCCATGAGCAGTTCTTC
v_call: TRBV20-1; d_call: TRBD2; j_call: TRBJ2-7; clone_size: many; cdr3_aa: CSAQRERDEQYF; cdr3_nt: TGCAGTGCTCAGCGGGAGCGGGACGAGCAGTACTTC
v_call: TRBV12-3/TRBV12-4; d_call: .; j_call: TRBJ2-1; clone_size: many; cdr3_aa: CASKGQGILAGDNEQFF; cdr3_nt: TGTGCCAGCAAGGGACAGGGGATACTAGCGGGAGATAATGAGCAGTTCTTC
v_call: TRBV5-1; d_call: .; j_call: TRBJ2-5; clone_size: many; cdr3_aa: CASSLGTNQETQYF; cdr3_nt: TGCGCCAGCAGCTTAGGGACAAATCAAGAGACCCAGTACTTC
v_call: TRBV20-1; d_call: TRBD2; j_call: TRBJ2-1; clone_size: many; cdr3_aa: CSALRAGSYNEQFF; cdr3_nt: TGCAGTGCCCTTAGAGCGGGGTCCTACAATGAGCAGTTCTTC
v_call: TRBV20-1; d_call: TRBD2; j_call: TRBJ2-1; clone_size: few; cdr3_aa: CSARSGTRLGDEQFF; cdr3_nt: TGCAGTGCTAGAAGCGGGACTAGATTGGGGGATGAGCAGTTCTTC
v_call: TRBV12-3/TRBV12-4; d_call: .; j_call: TRBJ2-5; clone_size: many; cdr3_aa: CASSLEGAETQYF; cdr3_nt: TGTGCCAGCAGTTTAGAAGGGGCAGAGACCCAGTACTTC
v_call: TRBV6-4; d_call: TRBD2; j_call: TRBJ2-2; clone_size: many; cdr3_aa: CASSETSGNTGELFF; cdr3_nt: TGTGCCAGCAGTGAAACTAGCGGGAACACCGGGGAGCTGTTTTTT
v_call: TRBV20-1; d_call: .; j_call: TRBJ2-1; clone_size: few; cdr3_aa: CSAPDLLGEQFF; cdr3_nt: TGCAGTGCTCCCGATTTGTTGGGTGAGCAGTTCTTC
v_call: TRBV20-1; d_call: .; j_call: TRBJ1-3; clone_size: many; cdr3_aa: CSARGVSGNTIYF; cdr3_nt: TGCAGTGCTCGGGGAGTCTCTGGAAACACCATATATTTT
v_call: TRBV25-1; d_call: .; j_call: TRBJ1-1; clone_size: many; cdr3_aa: CASSESYREYTEAFF; cdr3_nt: TGTGCCAGCAGTGAATCATACAGAGAATACACTGAAGCTTTCTTT
v_call: TRBV20-1; d_call: .; j_call: TRBJ1-3; clone_size: many; cdr3_aa: CSARSSGNTIYF; cdr3_nt: TGCAGTGCTAGAAGCTCTGGAAACACCATATATTTT
v_call: TRBV18; d_call: TRBD2; j_call: TRBJ2-3; clone_size: many; cdr3_aa: CASSPAAGNTDTQYF; cdr3_nt: TGTGCCAGCTCACCAGCAGCGGGAAACACAGATACGCAGTATTTT
v_call: TRBV20-1; d_call: .; j_call: TRBJ1-1; clone_size: .; cdr3_aa: CSARGSALGAFF; cdr3_nt: TGCAGTGCTAGAGGTTCGGCCCTCGGAGCTTTCTTT